A selection of T cell receptor beta chains follows, all from one sample in a study of shared clonotypes between healthy human individuals. Some clones are missing from TCRdb's copy, which holds only in-frame ones; the method was immunoSEQ multiplex PCR. The table lists around 580,000 clones, 95% to 98% of them singletons. Sequences were obtained from naive CD8+ T cells sorted from blood. All receptors derive from a man aged 25 to 40 in good health. CDR3s include the opening cysteine and the closing phenylalanine or tryptophan. The order of the fields is D gene, J gene, clone size, V gene, CDR3 protein, CDR3 DNA. A D gene is named only where the DNA matches it firmly. The size entry is marked missing in some rows and otherwise reads once, few, many or a size class.

- TRBJ2-7 - TRBV6-1 CASSELHYYEQYF TGTGCCAGCAGTGAATTGCACTACTACGAGCAGTACTTC
TRBD1 TRBJ1-1 - TRBV2 CASSEGETGGYTEAFF TGTGCCAGCAGTGAGGGGGAGACAGGGGGCTACACTGAAGCTTTCTTT
TRBD2 TRBJ2-1 - TRBV11-2 CASSLGSGNGNEQFF TGTGCCAGCAGCTTAGGTAGCGGGAATGGCAATGAGCAGTTCTTC
TRBD2 TRBJ2-1 - TRBV5-1 CASSMTGTRPVNEQFF TGCGCCAGCAGCATGACCGGGACTAGACCCGTCAATGAGCAGTTCTTC
- TRBJ2-7 - TRBV11-2 CASSFSLKLAHNSYEQYF TGTGCCAGCAGCTTCTCCCTTAAATTGGCTCACAATTCCTACGAGCAGTACTTC
- TRBJ2-7 - TRBV7-9 CASSLAGAVYEQYF TGTGCCAGCAGCTTAGCGGGAGCGGTCTACGAGCAGTACTTC
TRBD2 TRBJ2-1 - TRBV14 CASSLTGLAVYNEQFF TGTGCCAGCAGCTTGACGGGGCTAGCGGTGTACAATGAGCAGTTCTTC
TRBD1 TRBJ2-7 - TRBV5-5 CASSSLQGASEQYF TGTGCCAGCAGCAGCCTGCAGGGGGCAAGCGAGCAGTACTTC
- TRBJ2-1 - TRBV15 CATSLDRFVYNEQFF TGTGCCACCAGCCTAGACCGCTTTGTTTACAATGAGCAGTTCTTC
TRBD2 TRBJ2-5 - TRBV5-1 CASSLPPGGIETQYF TGCGCCAGCAGCTTGCCCCCGGGAGGGATTGAGACCCAGTACTTC
TRBD2 TRBJ2-3 - TRBV13 CASSVRESRDTQYF TGTGCCAGCAGCGTGCGGGAGTCTAGAGATACGCAGTATTTT
- TRBJ2-7 - TRBV27 CASSFRAGSSSYEQYF TGTGCCAGCAGTTTCAGAGCCGGGAGCAGCTCCTACGAGCAGTACTTC
- TRBJ2-2 once TRBV7-3 CASSLGLPPNTGELFF TGTGCCAGCAGCTTAGGCCTTCCACCGAACACCGGGGAGCTGTTTTTT
- TRBJ1-4 - TRBV28 CASSLSVGRANEKLFF TGTGCCAGCAGTTTGAGTGTGGGCAGAGCAAATGAAAAACTGTTTTTT
- TRBJ2-7 - TRBV5-4 CASSFGGLTYEQYF TGTGCCAGCAGCTTCGGCGGGTTAACCTACGAGCAGTACTTC
- TRBJ2-1 - TRBV9 CASSVLKGTYNEQFF TGTGCCAGCAGCGTATTAAAGGGAACCTACAATGAGCAGTTCTTC
TRBD1 TRBJ2-5 - TRBV7-6 CASSLEGAIGETQYF TGTGCCAGCAGCTTAGAGGGGGCGATTGGGGAGACCCAGTACTTC
TRBD2 TRBJ2-3 - TRBV7-9 CASSPVPTSGSFADTQYF TGTGCCAGCAGCCCGGTCCCTACTAGCGGGAGTTTCGCAGATACGCAGTATTTT
TRBD1 TRBJ1-1 - TRBV9 CASSHGQGQAFF TGTGCCAGCAGCCACGGACAGGGCCAAGCTTTCTTT
- TRBJ1-1 - TRBV27 CASRNPDDSSTEAFF TGTGCCAGCAGGAACCCCGATGACAGCAGCACTGAAGCTTTCTTT
- TRBJ2-1 - TRBV6-5 CASSYLRDSYNEQFF TGTGCCAGCAGTTACCTCCGGGACTCCTACAATGAGCAGTTCTTC
- TRBJ2-7 - TRBV5-1 CASSYAYEQYF TGCGCCAGCAGCTACGCGTACGAGCAGTACTTC
- TRBJ2-7 - TRBV5-4 CASSGGPTYEQYF TGTGCCAGCAGCGGGGGACCGACCTACGAGCAGTACTTC
TRBD2 TRBJ2-1 - TRBV11-2 CASSFGLAGDMRSYNEQFF TGTGCCAGCAGCTTCGGACTAGCGGGAGATATGAGGTCCTACAATGAGCAGTTCTTC